These T cell receptor beta chains were read from a single sample in a study of T cell clones after liver transplantation. Assay: immunoSEQ multiplex PCR; the TCRdb copy retains only in-frame clones and omits some. The sample holds 70,000 to 85,000 clones, 75% to 85% seen once. This material consisted of CD4+ T cells from blood, taken before liver transplant. The receptors originated from a human donor who received a liver transplant. CDR3s include the opening cysteine and the closing phenylalanine or tryptophan. D genes are given only for firm matches. The size entry is marked missing in some rows and otherwise reads once, few, many or a size class.

TRBD1,TRBV7-2,TRBJ1-1,-,CASSPMGQGNTEAFF,TGTGCCAGCAGCCCCATGGGACAGGGGAATACTGAAGCTTTCTTT
-,TRBV11-3,TRBJ1-5,-,CASTTLGVGQPQHF,TGTGCCAGCACCACCCTAGGGGTGGGACAGCCCCAGCATTTT
TRBD1,TRBV28,TRBJ1-4,-,CASSFADRAGEKLFF,TGTGCCAGCAGTTTCGCCGACAGGGCTGGGGAGAAACTGTTTTTT
TRBD1,TRBV5-1,TRBJ2-1,-,CASSGGQGSYNEQFF,TGCGCCAGCAGCGGGGGACAGGGATCCTACAATGAGCAGTTCTTC
-,TRBV9,TRBJ2-3,few,CASSTRTDTQYF,TGTGCCAGCAGCACACGCACAGATACGCAGTATTTT
TRBD2,TRBV18,TRBJ2-3,-,CASSPRLAGAKDTQYF,TGTGCCAGCTCGCCCCGACTAGCGGGAGCGAAAGATACGCAGTATTTT
TRBD1,TRBV2,TRBJ2-2,once,CASSEAGGQGGTGELFF,TGTGCCAGCAGTGAAGCGGGGGGACAGGGTGGCACCGGGGAGCTGTTTTTT
TRBD2,TRBV2,TRBJ2-7,-,CASSEARLADEQYF,TGTGCCAGCAGTGAAGCGCGCCTAGCGGACGAGCAGTACTTC
-,TRBV7-8,TRBJ1-5,-,CASSLDRPGAGQPQHF,TGTGCCAGCAGCTTAGACAGGCCTGGCGCAGGTCAGCCCCAGCATTTT
-,TRBV5-1,TRBJ1-4,-,CASSLEGHTNEKLFF,TGCGCCAGCAGCTTGGAGGGACACACTAATGAAAAACTGTTTTTT
-,TRBV7-2,TRBJ2-7,-,CASSPGGEQYF,TGTGCCAGCAGCCCTGGGGGAGAGCAGTACTTC
-,TRBV28,TRBJ1-5,-,CASSSWGGALNQPQHF,TGTGCCAGCAGTTCCTGGGGGGGGGCACTCAATCAGCCCCAGCATTTT
TRBD1,TRBV10-2,TRBJ1-5,-,CASSERQGADNQPQHF,TGCGCCAGCAGTGAGCGCCAGGGGGCAGACAATCAGCCCCAGCATTTT
-,TRBV12-5,TRBJ2-3,-,CASGAGHTQYF,TGTGCTAGTGGCGCCGGTCATACGCAGTATTTT
-,TRBV5-5,TRBJ2-3,-,CASRAQGLDTQYF,TGTGCCAGCAGGGCCCAGGGGCTGGATACGCAGTATTTT
TRBD1,TRBV28,TRBJ2-7,-,CASSFGQGSIRRVEQYF,TGTGCCAGCAGTTTCGGACAGGGATCGATCCGGAGGGTCGAGCAGTACTTC
-,TRBV18,TRBJ1-1,-,CASSPGGDLEAFF,TGTGCCAGCTCACCCGGGGGCGACCTTGAAGCTTTCTTT
-,TRBV7-8,TRBJ1-5,-,CASSHGGGYSNQPQHF,TGTGCCAGCAGCCACGGCGGGGGATATAGCAATCAGCCCCAGCATTTT
-,TRBV30,TRBJ2-3,-,CAWSGSRGRVDTQYF,TGTGCCTGGAGTGGGAGTAGAGGGCGGGTAGATACGCAGTATTTT
-,TRBV11-2,TRBJ1-1,-,CASSPQSLNTEAFF,TGTGCCAGCAGCCCCCAAAGCCTGAACACTGAAGCTTTCTTT
TRBD2,TRBV25-1,TRBJ2-7,-,CASSAGLAGLASLGEYF,TGTGCCAGCAGTGCGGGACTAGCAGGGTTGGCCTCCCTGGGAGAGTACTTC
-,TRBV6-5,TRBJ2-7,-,CASKVPSGLEQYF,TGTGCCAGCAAAGTCCCCTCTGGCCTAGAGCAGTACTTC
-,TRBV19,TRBJ1-2,-,CASSRGGKANYGYTF,TGTGCCAGTAGTAGAGGAGGTAAAGCTAACTATGGCTACACCTTC
-,TRBV28,TRBJ1-1,once,CASSFRLEAFF,TGTGCCAGCAGTTTCCGTCTTGAAGCTTTCTTT
TRBD2,TRBV28,TRBJ2-2,-,CASSSPYSGRALTGELFF,TGTGCCAGCAGTTCACCCTATAGCGGGAGGGCCTTAACCGGGGAGCTGTTTTTT
-,TRBV7-9,TRBJ2-7,-,CASSSSGSAYF,TGTGCCAGCAGCTCTTCCGGCAGTGCGTACTTC
-,TRBV18,TRBJ1-2,-,CASSPNSRDYGYTF,TGTGCCAGCTCACCAAACTCGAGGGACTATGGCTACACCTTC
-,TRBV10-1,TRBJ2-1,-,CASSKSRLTGEQFF,TGCGCCAGCAGTAAGAGTCGCCTAACCGGGGAGCAGTTCTTC
-,TRBV5-5,TRBJ2-2,-,CASSLAATGELFF,TGTGCCAGCAGCTTGGCCGCCACCGGGGAGCTGTTTTTT
TRBD2,TRBV7-2,TRBJ2-1,once,CASSLLAGGPPWGQFF,TGTGCCAGCAGCTTACTAGCGGGAGGACCCCCGTGGGGGCAGTTCTTC
-,TRBV5-1,TRBJ2-7,-,CASSLPQGHYEQYF,TGCGCCAGCAGCTTGCCACAGGGTCACTACGAGCAGTACTTC
-,TRBV4-3,TRBJ1-1,-,CASSQGWRRGPAEAFF,TGCGCCAGCAGCCAAGGTTGGCGGCGGGGCCCGGCTGAAGCTTTCTTT
TRBD1,TRBV28,TRBJ2-2,-,CASSHLLGTGYTGELFF,TGTGCCAGCAGCCACTTACTCGGGACAGGGTACACCGGGGAGCTGTTTTTT
TRBD1,TRBV25-1,TRBJ1-2,-,CASSPSGQGYYGYTF,TGTGCCAGCAGTCCATCCGGACAGGGGTACTATGGCTACACCTTC
-,TRBV18,TRBJ1-2,-,CASSPSTGYGYTF,TGTGCCAGCTCACCTTCGACGGGTTATGGCTACACCTTC
TRBD1,TRBV29-1,TRBJ2-5,-,CSARDSQETQYF,TGCAGCGCACGGGACAGCCAAGAGACCCAGTACTTC
-,TRBV5-1,TRBJ1-2,-,CASSFDRANYGYTF,TGCGCCAGCAGCTTCGACAGAGCTAACTATGGCTACACCTTC
-,TRBV10-2,TRBJ1-1,-,CASSESTGGTEAFF,TGCGCCAGCAGTGAGTCGACTGGGGGCACTGAAGCTTTCTTT
-,TRBV28,TRBJ1-4,-,CASSSANEKLFF,TGTGCCAGCAGTTCCGCAAATGAAAAACTGTTTTTT
TRBD1,TRBV6-4,TRBJ2-2,-,CASSLTGAQRAGELFF,TGTGCCAGCAGCTTAACAGGGGCCCAAAGGGCCGGGGAGCTGTTTTTT
TRBD2,TRBV10-1,TRBJ2-7,-,CASSERTSASYEQYF,TGCGCCAGCAGTGAGAGGACTAGCGCCTCCTACGAGCAGTACTTC
TRBD1,TRBV28,TRBJ1-2,-,CASSFLDRGYGYTF,TGTGCCAGCAGTTTTTTGGACAGGGGCTATGGCTACACCTTC
-,TRBV5-1,TRBJ1-4,-,CASSSASLAATNEKLFF,TGCGCCAGCAGCTCCGCCTCCCTTGCCGCAACTAATGAAAAACTGTTTTTT
TRBD2,TRBV28,TRBJ2-7,-,CASSLAGAGGPTSYEQYF,TGTGCCAGCAGTTTAGCAGGCGCGGGAGGCCCCACCTCCTACGAGCAGTACTTC
-,TRBV6-5,TRBJ2-7,few,CASSYQGGGLYEQYF,TGTGCCAGCAGTTACCAAGGGGGGGGCCTCTACGAGCAGTACTTC
-,TRBV29-1,TRBJ2-5,-,CSACRDTGSGTQYF,TGCAGCGCGTGTCGGGACACGGGGTCGGGGACCCAGTACTTC
TRBD1,TRBV28,TRBJ2-7,-,CASRPGGLSAEQYF,TGTGCCAGCAGGCCAGGGGGCCTCTCAGCTGAGCAGTACTTC
-,TRBV5-1,TRBJ2-7,-,CASRSDRTLSYEQYF,TGCGCCAGCAGGTCTGACAGGACCCTCTCTTACGAGCAGTACTTC
TRBD1,TRBV28,TRBJ1-4,-,CASSKRQGLEKLFF,TGTGCCAGCAGTAAAAGACAGGGGTTAGAAAAACTGTTTTTT
-,TRBV5-6,TRBJ2-5,-,CASSLALRGARGETQYF,TGTGCCAGCAGCTTGGCCCTCCGGGGGGCTAGAGGGGAGACCCAGTACTTC
TRBD1,TRBV2,TRBJ1-3,-,CASKITGVRSSGNTIYF,TGTGCCAGCAAAATAACAGGGGTCCGATCGTCTGGAAACACCATATATTTT
TRBD2,TRBV28,TRBJ2-1,-,CASTPEAGESNEQFF,TGTGCCAGCACTCCTGAAGCGGGAGAAAGCAATGAGCAGTTCTTC